Following are 10 T cell receptor beta chains from one sample sequenced in a study of shared clonotypes between healthy human individuals. Generated by immunoSEQ multiplex PCR, the TCRdb table keeps only in-frame clones and is missing some. This table has roughly 500,000 clones, about 85% appearing once. Sequenced material: PBMCs. All receptors derive from a woman aged 40 to 50 in good health. Some clones in this sample may be carry-over from other donors' samples.

Only one count was recorded for this clone. The CDR3 loop reads CSVEVGAAGDTQYF. The CDR3, as DNA: TGCAGCGTTGAAGTGGGCGCCGCGGGTGATACGCAGTATTTT. The chain recombines TRBV29-1 with TRBJ2-3; possibly TRBD2 for D (5 bases). The CDR3 extends over 14 amino acids. Trimming cost V 1 base and J 6 bases, with 14 bases left between them. Germline-derived CDR1 and CDR2 are SQVTM and ANQGSEA.

Only a few counts were recorded for this clone. The rearrangement links TRBV19 to TRBJ2-7, with D maybe TRBD1 (6 bases). The germline CDR1 and CDR2 sequences are LNHDA and SQIVND (reference sequence). V lost 2 bases and J lost 3, with 14 bases in between. The CDR3 consists of 15 residues. The CDR3 nucleotides read TGTGCCAGTAGTATAATGGGGGCCGGTATCTACGAGCAGTACTTC. Protein sequence: CASSIMGAGIYEQYF.

This chain connects TRBV2 to TRBJ1-4; 7 bases line up with TRBD1. Germline CDR1 and CDR2: SNHLY and FYNNEI. The CDR3 has 13 residues. Trimming cost V 5 bases and J 7 bases; bases outside gene matches: 4. CDR3 sequence (DNA): TGTGCCAGCAGTCCGACAGGGCTTGAAAAACTGTTTTTT. Amino acids: CASSPTGLEKLFF.

CDR3 bases: TGTGCCAGCAGCTTAACCCCGCCTAGCGGGAGATCCGGCGAGCAGTACTTC. Encoded protein: CASSLTPPSGRSGEQYF. The chain carries TRBV7-9 and TRBJ2-7, with TRBD2 matching 10 bases. Germline V gene lookup returns CDR1 SEHNR and CDR2 FQNEAQ (reference sequence). This CDR3 comprises 17 residues. V dropped 2 bases and J dropped 6; count of bases not matched to a gene: 13.

The rearrangement uses TRBV18 and TRBJ2-5; weak D call: TRBD1 (5 bases). With 2 bases removed from V and 5 bases from J, the gap between germline ends came to 9 bases. This CDR3 has 13 residues. The germline gives CDR1 KGHSH, CDR2 LQKENI. CDR3 in amino acids: CASSPEAGETQYF. The CDR3 bases are TGTGCCAGCTCACCAGAAGCAGGGGAGACCCAGTACTTC.

The rearrangement links TRBV27 to TRBJ1-5, with D uncertain. There are 16 residues in the CDR3. From germline, CDR1 is MNHEY and CDR2 SMNVEV (reference sequence). V was shortened by 5 bases and J by 2 bases, with 16 bases between the two germline ends. Here the CDR3 reads CASSKHADLGNQPQHF. CDR3 sequence (DNA): TGTGCCAGCAGTAAGCACGCGGACCTCGGCAATCAGCCCCAGCATTTT.

CDR3 in amino acids: CASSLGLSRRLGADTQYF. The CDR3 nucleotides are TGCGCCAGCAGCTTGGGTTTATCCCGCCGACTTGGGGCAGATACGCAGTATTTT. V and J are TRBV5-1 and TRBJ2-3; D gene uncertain. Trimming took off 0 bases at V and 4 bases at J, with 21 bases between the two ends. The CDR3 extends over 18 amino acids. The V gene's germline CDR1 is SGHRS and CDR2 YFSETQ. Supplemented by reference TRBV5-1 and TRBJ2-3, the full variable domain reads KAGVTQTPRYLIKTRGQQVTLSCSPISGHRSVSWYQQTPGQGLQFLFEYFSETQRNKGNFPGRFSGRQFSNSRSEMNVSTLELGDSALYLCASSLGLSRRLGADTQYFGPGTRLTVL.

The table lists this clone with a count of one. A read error is likely here: a far larger clone is one base away. The DNA for the CDR3 is TGTGCCAGCAGGTCGGGGAGCTCCTACAATGAGCAGTTCTTC. This encodes CASRSGSSYNEQFF. The chain carries TRBV5-6 and TRBJ2-1; maybe TRBD2 (5 bases). The CDR3 has 14 residues. V lost 5 bases and J lost 0, with 9 bases in between. The germline CDR1 and CDR2 sequences are SGHDT and YYEEEE.

The chain joins TRBV21-1 to TRBJ2-4; the table's D call, TRBD2, was not checked against the DNA. TRBV21-1 is assigned pseudogene status. There are 15 residues in the CDR3. Written as DNA, the CDR3 is TGTGCCAGCATCCCTGCGGGAGGAGTCAAAAACATTCAGTACTTC. It is translated as CASIPAGGVKNIQYF.

The genes are TRBV19 and TRBJ2-3, with 9 bases matching TRBD2. This CDR3 comprises 16 residues. The V gene end was trimmed by 1 base and the J gene end by 8 bases; junction bases not matched to a gene: 10. Germline CDR1 LNHDA, CDR2 SQIVND (reference sequence). CDR3: CASSIGASGAFGTQYF. Here the CDR3 DNA reads TGTGCCAGTAGTATAGGGGCTAGCGGGGCCTTCGGTACGCAGTATTTT.